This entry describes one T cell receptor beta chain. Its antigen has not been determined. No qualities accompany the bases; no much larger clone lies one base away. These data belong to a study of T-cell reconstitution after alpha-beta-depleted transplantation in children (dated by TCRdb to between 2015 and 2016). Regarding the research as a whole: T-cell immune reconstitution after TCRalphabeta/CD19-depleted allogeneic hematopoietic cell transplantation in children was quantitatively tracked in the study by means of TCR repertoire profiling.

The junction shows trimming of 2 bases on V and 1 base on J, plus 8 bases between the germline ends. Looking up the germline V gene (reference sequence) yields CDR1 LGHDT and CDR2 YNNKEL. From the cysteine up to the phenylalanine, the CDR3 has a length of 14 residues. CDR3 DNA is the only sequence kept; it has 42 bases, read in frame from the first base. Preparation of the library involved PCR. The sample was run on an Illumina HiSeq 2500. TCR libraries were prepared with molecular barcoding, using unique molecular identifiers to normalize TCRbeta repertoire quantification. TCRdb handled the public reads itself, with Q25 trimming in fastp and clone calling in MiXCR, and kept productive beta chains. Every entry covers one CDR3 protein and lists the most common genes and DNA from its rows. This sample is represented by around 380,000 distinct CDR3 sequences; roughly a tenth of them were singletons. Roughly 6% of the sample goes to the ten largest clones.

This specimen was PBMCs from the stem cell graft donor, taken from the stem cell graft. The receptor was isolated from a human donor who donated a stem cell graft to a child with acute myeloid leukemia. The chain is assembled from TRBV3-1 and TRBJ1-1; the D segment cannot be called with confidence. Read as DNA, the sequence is TGTGCCAGCAGCCAAAGATCCCAGAACACTGAAGCTTTCTTT. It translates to CASSQRSQNTEAFF.